The entry below gives a single T cell receptor beta chain sequence along with its context. The antigen is unknown. Investigators amplified TCR beta CDR3 regions from RNA transcripts. A first-round RT-PCR used HTBI primers, followed by a second-round multiplex PCR. MiXCR, applied by TCRdb to the multiplex PCR reads, yields one record per CDR3 protein. The table includes just over 400,000 distinct CDR3 sequences, about 21% detected once. This specimen comes from a study of Graves' ophthalmopathy and Graves' hyperthyroidism. Study-level results: Stable hyperthyroidism and ophthalmopathy were told apart by a 13-signature model, which achieved 87.88% sensitivity and approximately 81% specificity.

Losses at the gene ends were 3 bases for V and 5 bases for J; bases not matched to a gene: 8. Germline V gene sequence: CDR1 KGHSH, CDR2 LQKENI. The CDR3 has 15 residues. The TCR comes from a woman between 18 and 29 years old with stable Graves' hyperthyroidism. V and J are TRBV18 and TRBJ2-7; 9 bases match TRBD1. Sequences were obtained from peripheral blood. DNA of the CDR3: TGTGCCAGCTCACCGTTTGGACAGGGGAACCACGAGCAGTACTTC. Its translation is CASSPFGQGNHEQYF. Full variable domain (rest looked up from reference TRBV18 and TRBJ2-7): NAGVMQNPRHLVRRRGQEARLRCSPMKGHSHVYWYRQLPEEGLKFMVYLQKENIIDESGMPKERFSAEFPKEGPSILRIQQVVRGDSAAYFCASSPFGQGNHEQYFGPGTRLTVT.